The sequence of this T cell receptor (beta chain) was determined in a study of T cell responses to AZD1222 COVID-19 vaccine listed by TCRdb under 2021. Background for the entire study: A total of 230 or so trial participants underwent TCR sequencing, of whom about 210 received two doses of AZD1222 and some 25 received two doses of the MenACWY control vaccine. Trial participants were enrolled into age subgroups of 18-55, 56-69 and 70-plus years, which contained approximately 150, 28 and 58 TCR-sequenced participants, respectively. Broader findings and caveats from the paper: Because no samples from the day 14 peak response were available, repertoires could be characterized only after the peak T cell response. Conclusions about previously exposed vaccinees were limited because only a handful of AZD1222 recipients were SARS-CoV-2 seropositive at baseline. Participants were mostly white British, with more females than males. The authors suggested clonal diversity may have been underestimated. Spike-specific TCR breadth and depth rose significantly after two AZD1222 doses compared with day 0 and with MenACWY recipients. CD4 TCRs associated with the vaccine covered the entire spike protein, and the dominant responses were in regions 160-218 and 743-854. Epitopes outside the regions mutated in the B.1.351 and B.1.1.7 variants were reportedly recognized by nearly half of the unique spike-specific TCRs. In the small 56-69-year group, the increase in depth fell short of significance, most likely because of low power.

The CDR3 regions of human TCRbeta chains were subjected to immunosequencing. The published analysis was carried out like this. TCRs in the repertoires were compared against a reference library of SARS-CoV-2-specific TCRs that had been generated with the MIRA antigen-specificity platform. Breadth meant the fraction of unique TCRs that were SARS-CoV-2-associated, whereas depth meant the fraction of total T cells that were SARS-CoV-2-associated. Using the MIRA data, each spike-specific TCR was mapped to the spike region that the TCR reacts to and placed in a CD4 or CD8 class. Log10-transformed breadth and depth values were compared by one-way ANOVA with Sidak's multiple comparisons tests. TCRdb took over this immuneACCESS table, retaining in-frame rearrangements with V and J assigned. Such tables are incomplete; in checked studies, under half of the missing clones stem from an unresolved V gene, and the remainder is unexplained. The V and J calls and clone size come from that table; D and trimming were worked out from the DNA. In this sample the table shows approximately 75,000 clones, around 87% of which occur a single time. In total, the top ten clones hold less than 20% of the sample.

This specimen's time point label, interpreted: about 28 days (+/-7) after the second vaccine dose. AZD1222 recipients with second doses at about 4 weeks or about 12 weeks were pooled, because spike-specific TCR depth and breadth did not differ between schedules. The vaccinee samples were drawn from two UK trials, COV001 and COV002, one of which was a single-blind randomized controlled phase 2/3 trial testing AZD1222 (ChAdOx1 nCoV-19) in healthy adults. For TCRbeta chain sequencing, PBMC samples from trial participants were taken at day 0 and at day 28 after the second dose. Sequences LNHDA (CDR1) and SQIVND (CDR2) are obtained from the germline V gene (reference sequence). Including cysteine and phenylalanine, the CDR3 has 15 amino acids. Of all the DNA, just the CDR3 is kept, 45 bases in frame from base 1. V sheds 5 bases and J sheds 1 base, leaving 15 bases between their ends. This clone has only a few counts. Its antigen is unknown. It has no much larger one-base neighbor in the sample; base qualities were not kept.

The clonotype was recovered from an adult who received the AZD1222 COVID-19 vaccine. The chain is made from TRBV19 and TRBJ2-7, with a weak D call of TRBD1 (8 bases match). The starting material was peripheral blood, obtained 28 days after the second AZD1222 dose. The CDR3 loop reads CASSEQGEGSYEQYF. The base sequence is TGTGCCAGTAGTGAACAGGGGGAGGGGTCCTACGAGCAGTACTTC.